This is a list of T cell receptor beta chains from one sample in a study of CD8 T cells in ankylosing spondylitis. TCRdb recomputed calls from the 5' RACE reads with MiXCR, one row per CDR3 protein. The data contain 200,000 to 250,000 distinct CDR3 sequences, 10% to 13% of them seen just once; the ten biggest clones take up less than 25%. The source material was blood, either unsorted or a sorted T cell fraction (not recorded which). These receptor sequences come from a male donor with ankylosing spondylitis or in good health (not recorded which). The CDR3 runs from the conserved cysteine through the conserved F or W. Each record gives: D gene, V gene, clone size, J gene, CDR3 DNA, CDR3 protein. D genes are given only for firm matches. Clone size is stated in some rows and not others, as once, few, many or a class when expanded.

>NA|TRBV20-1|few|TRBJ1-1
TGCAGTGCTAGTGTGGGTTGGACTGAAGCTTTCTTT
CSASVGWTEAFF
>NA|TRBV28|NA|TRBJ2-1
TGTGCCAGCAGTTCCGGCGGGGTTTTCTCCTTCAATGAGCAGTTCTTC
CASSSGGVFSFNEQFF
>NA|TRBV30|NA|TRBJ1-5
TGTGCCTGGGGGACGGGGAATAGCAATCAGCCCCAGCATTTT
CAWGTGNSNQPQHF
>TRBD2|TRBV5-5|NA|TRBJ2-1
TGTGCCAGCAGCGCGGGACTAGCGGTTAAGAGCTCCTACAATGAGCAGTTCTTC
CASSAGLAVKSSYNEQFF
>TRBD2|TRBV3-1|NA|TRBJ2-3
TGTGCCACCTCCCAAGATGGGGGACTAGCGGGGGTGAAAGATACGCAGTATTTT
CATSQDGGLAGVKDTQYF
>TRBD2|TRBV7-2|few|TRBJ2-7
TGTGCCAGCAGCTTACCTAGCGGGAGGGAGCAGTACTTC
CASSLPSGREQYF
>NA|TRBV5-1|many|TRBJ2-7
TGCGCCAGCAGCTCGGGACTCCACTACGAGCAGTACTTC
CASSSGLHYEQYF
>NA|TRBV29-1|many|TRBJ1-1
TGCAGCGTTCAACCCCGCACAGTGGGGACGAACACTGAAGCTTTCTTT
CSVQPRTVGTNTEAFF
>NA|TRBV7-3|NA|TRBJ2-2
TGTGCCAGCAGCTTAAAGGGTAGCTTGGCCCTTTCGAACACCGGGGAGCTGTTTTTT
CASSLKGSLALSNTGELFF
>NA|TRBV11-2|many|TRBJ2-7
TGTGCCAGCAGCCCTAGACAGGTTAACTACGAGCAGTACTTC
CASSPRQVNYEQYF
>TRBD1|TRBV5-1|NA|TRBJ2-7
TGCGCCAGCAGCTTGGTTCCAGGGGGTGTCTACGAGCAGTACTTC
CASSLVPGGVYEQYF
>NA|TRBV27|NA|TRBJ2-7
TGTGCCAGCAGTTTCCAAGTAGCCTACGAGCAGTACTTC
CASSFQVAYEQYF
>NA|TRBV12-3/TRBV12-4|many|TRBJ1-1
TGTGCCAGCAGTTTAGCGGGGGCCCAATTGAGCACTGAAGCTTTCTTT
CASSLAGAQLSTEAFF
>NA|TRBV7-2|many|TRBJ2-1
TGTGCCAGCAGCTTAGGGACATACTACAATGAGCAGTTCTTC
CASSLGTYYNEQFF
>TRBD2|TRBV7-8|few|TRBJ2-7
TGTGCCAGCAGCTTGGAAGGGACTAGCTTCGAGCAGTACTTC
CASSLEGTSFEQYF
>TRBD2|TRBV9|many|TRBJ2-3
TGTGCCAGCAGCGTCGGACTAGCGGGGGGGCATTTCGGCACAGATACGCAGTATTTT
CASSVGLAGGHFGTDTQYF
>NA|TRBV27|many|TRBJ2-3
TGTGCCAGCAGTCATTCTAGCACAGATACGCAGTATTTT
CASSHSSTDTQYF
>NA|TRBV7-2|few|TRBJ1-1
TGTGCCAGCAAACTACCCCCCTCGACTGAAGCTTTCTTT
CASKLPPSTEAFF
>TRBD1|TRBV27|NA|TRBJ2-7
TGTGCCAGCAGAGACAGGGGTCGAGTGTACGAGCAGTACTTC
CASRDRGRVYEQYF
>NA|TRBV7-9|many|TRBJ1-4
TGTGCCAGCGGGGGACGGAGGAACGACCCTAATGAAAAACTGTTTTTT
CASGGRRNDPNEKLFF
>TRBD2|TRBV20-1|NA|TRBJ2-5
TGCAGTGCCACAAAGACTAGCGGAGAAGAGACCCAGTACTTC
CSATKTSGEETQYF
>NA|TRBV3-1|few|TRBJ1-6
TGTGCCAGCAGCCAAAACCCCACGGGCAATTCACCCCTCCACTTT
CASSQNPTGNSPLHF
>NA|TRBV10-3|few|TRBJ2-2
TGTGCCATCAGTGGCAAGGGAGAGGGGGTGAACACCGGGGAGCTGTTTTTT
CAISGKGEGVNTGELFF
>TRBD2|TRBV11-1|many|TRBJ2-4
TGTGCCAGCAGCTCCTCGCTATGGACTAGCCAAATCTTCCAAGCCAAAAACATTCAGTACTTC
CASSSSLWTSQIFQAKNIQYF
>NA|TRBV9|few|TRBJ2-5
TGTGCCAGCAGCGAGCCTCCGGGACATACGCAAGAGACCCAGTACTTC
CASSEPPGHTQETQYF
>NA|TRBV15|NA|TRBJ1-5
TGTGCCACCAGCAGAGCCGGGACCACCCCAATCAGGCCCCAGCATTTT
CATSRAGTTPIRPQHF
>NA|TRBV7-8|many|TRBJ1-1
TGTGCCAGCAGCTTCGTTCTGGGGGCGGGGGGCACTGAAGCTTTCTTT
CASSFVLGAGGTEAFF
>TRBD1|TRBV12-3/TRBV12-4|NA|TRBJ2-1
TGTGCCACCAGTTTGGACAGGGGGTCTTACAATGAGCAGTTCTTC
CATSLDRGSYNEQFF
>NA|TRBV2|NA|TRBJ2-5
TGTGCCAGCAGTGGCGCCTTAAAACAAGAGACCCAGTACTTC
CASSGALKQETQYF
>TRBD1|TRBV19|NA|TRBJ2-2
TGTGCCAGTAGCGGGACAGGACGTCCCGGGGAGCTGTTTTTT
CASSGTGRPGELFF
>NA|TRBV12-3/TRBV12-4|NA|TRBJ2-1
TGTGCCAGCAGCCTCTTAAGCGCCGCCGGGGAGCAGTTCTTC
CASSLLSAAGEQFF